The 8 T cell receptor beta chains in this list originate from one sample, sequenced in a study of blood T cell repertoires in COVID-19. Repertoires were generated with immunoSEQ multiplex PCR, while TCRdb's copy carries only in-frame clones and drops some. The sample includes about 64,000 clones, 88% of them seen just once. Specimen: PBMCs or T cells enriched from blood (not recorded which). The receptors stem from a woman aged 40 to 50 who had recovered from COVID-19.

The chain has TRBV12-2 and TRBJ1-5. TRBV12-2 is recorded as a pseudogene. The CDR3 totals 11 residues. In DNA, the CDR3 is TGTGCAAGTCGCCTTAGCCAGCCCCAGCATTTT. It specifies CASRLSQPQHF.

V usage is TRBV29-1 and J usage is TRBJ2-3, with 9 bases lining up with TRBD2. V was clipped by 3 bases and J by 1 base; unmatched bases: 5. The germline V gene has CDR1 SQVTM and CDR2 ANQGSEA. CDR3 size: 15 residues. CDR3 sequence (DNA): TGCAGCGTTGACGTGCAGCGGGGGGGCACAGATACGCAGTATTTT. Encoded protein: CSVDVQRGGTDTQYF.

This chain links TRBV5-4 with TRBJ2-5; the D is unclear. V dropped 4 bases and J dropped 2 bases, with 12 bases sitting between them. The CDR3 has 14 residues. The germline V gene encodes CDR1 SGHNT and CDR2 YYREEE (reference sequence). CDR3 region: CASSPGSWQETQYF. As DNA, the CDR3 is TGTGCCAGCAGCCCAGGATCCTGGCAAGAGACCCAGTACTTC.

The rearrangement links TRBV19 to TRBJ2-3, with TRBD1 matching 9 bases. Germline trimming cut 5 bases from V and 0 bases from J; bases unmatched to any gene: 15. Germline V lookup: CDR1 LNHDA, CDR2 SQIVND (reference sequence). This CDR3 is 19 amino acids long. The CDR3 DNA reads TGTGCCAGTAGTCTAAGCTCCCCCACACAGGGGGCTAGCACAGATACGCAGTATTTT. Amino acids: CASSLSSPTQGASTDTQYF.

The chain links TRBV29-1 to TRBJ2-7; 7 bases align to TRBD2. The CDR3 runs to 11 residues. CDR1 and CDR2 from the germline V gene are SQVTM and ANQGSEA. V trimming: 8 bases; J trimming: 3 bases; junction bases outside the gene matches: 4. The CDR3, as DNA: TGCAGCCCGCTAGCGGACTACGAGCAGTACTTC. This sequence encodes CSPLADYEQYF.

This sequence joins TRBV6-1 and TRBJ1-6; TRBD1 might be the D (6 bases). V dropped 0 bases and J dropped 4 bases, with 19 bases sitting between them. This CDR3 has 19 amino acids. Germline V gene data show CDR1 as MNHNS and CDR2 as SASEGT. DNA for the CDR3: TGTGCCAGCAGTGAAGCACAAAACAGGGCGGGTTTTTATAATTCACCCCTCCACTTT. The encoded protein is CASSEAQNRAGFYNSPLHF.

This chain uses TRBV5-1 with TRBJ2-2; no clear D gene. This CDR3 region has 16 residues. The V gene's germline CDR1 is SGHRS and CDR2 YFSETQ. V lost 1 base and J 0 bases, leaving 10 bases between the germline ends. Here the CDR3 reads CASSLSQFANTGELFF. The CDR3 DNA follows: TGCGCCAGCAGCTTGTCTCAGTTTGCGAACACCGGGGAGCTGTTTTTT. Together with reference TRBV5-1 and TRBJ2-2, the CDR3 gives the full variable domain: KAGVTQTPRYLIKTRGQQVTLSCSPISGHRSVSWYQQTPGQGLQFLFEYFSETQRNKGNFPGRFSGRQFSNSRSEMNVSTLELGDSALYLCASSLSQFANTGELFFGEGSRLTVL.

The rearrangement joins TRBV7-9 to TRBJ2-2, with D perhaps matching TRBD2 (5 bases). This CDR3 has 15 amino acids. With 6 bases removed from V and 0 bases from J, the gap between germline ends came to 11 bases. CDR1 is SEHNR and CDR2 is FQNEAQ in the germline V gene (reference sequence). CDR3 DNA sequence: TGTGCCAGCAGAGCCGGGAATTCGAACACCGGGGAGCTGTTTTTT. It specifies CASRAGNSNTGELFF.